Described below is a single T cell receptor (beta chain) sequence and its context. Its target is unknown. The junction does not match germline at one end; this may be a read error. MiXCR was run by TCRdb on the 5' RACE reads, yielding one entry per CDR3 protein. The data show some 70,000 distinct CDR3 sequences, 16% seen once. This entry comes from a study of T-cell memory formation after mild COVID-19. Study results and limitations: Clones that got smaller from day 15 to 85 had even CD4/CD8, while clones growing later tipped toward CD4+.

The CDR3 sequence is 13 residues long. V is TRBV12-3 or TRBV12-4 and J is TRBJ1-5; D remains unclear. Specimen: PBMCs or a T cell subset sorted from them (not recorded which). This clonotype originated in an adult woman who had mild COVID-19 (a few samples of this study predate the infection). Cell type and time point are not known. CDR3 residues: CASSFGGNRPQHF. The DNA of the CDR3 is TGTGCCAGCAGTTTTGGCGGGAATCGGCCCCAGCATTTT.